Listed here is a single TCR beta chain. Its cognate antigen is unknown. The repertoire was sequenced with immunoSEQ multiplex PCR; TCRdb's copy has only in-frame clones and lacks some. The data hold fewer than 150,000 clones, with around 87% observed a single time. This specimen comes from a study of T cell responses to AZD1222 COVID-19 vaccine. At the level of the study: Pooled in the analysis were second doses at about 4 or about 12 weeks.

General study results and limits: Distributed over spike, vaccine-associated CD4 TCRs predominated at 160-218 and 743-854. Mostly white British, mostly female donors; authors suggested clonal diversity may be underestimated.

The length of the CDR3 is 13 residues. J was trimmed by 7 bases and V by 6 bases; bases with no gene match: 5. Germline CDR1 MNHEY, CDR2 SMNVEV (reference sequence). The receptor comes from an adult in good health. Sample: peripheral blood, taken on day 0 of AZD1222 vaccination. The rearrangement uses TRBV27 and TRBJ2-2; the match to TRBD1 covers 7 bases. This chain's CDR3 is CASRQGVFGELFF. The CDR3 region has the DNA TGTGCCAGCAGGCAGGGGGTCTTCGGGGAGCTGTTTTTT.